The clone carrying this T cell receptor (beta chain) has a count of ten or more. The antigen remains unidentified. The record originates from a study of prognosis after radiotherapy for stage I lung cancer. Turning to the study itself: Newly diagnosed primary stage I lung tumors were present in some 15 patients, and oligometastatic NSCLC after surgical resection of the primary tumor was present in five patients. Enrolled patients (around 12 men, roughly six women) had a median age of about 72 years and an age range of about 53 to 90 years.

Study-level results: Differing TRBV and TRBJ gene usage was reportedly seen between patients with and without metastases.

Germline V gene data show CDR1 as KGHDR and CDR2 as SFDVKD. The CDR3 loop spans 14 amino acids. J was trimmed by 5 bases and V by 3 bases; bases with no gene match: 1. It was by two-round multiplex PCR that TCR beta CDR3 was amplified from genomic DNA. The first round of PCR was done with primers that matched each TRBV and TRBJ gene. TCRdb ran MiXCR on the multiplex PCR reads and lists one entry per CDR3 protein. The table lists 45,000 to 60,000 distinct CDR3 sequences, 30% to 35% of them singletons, with 9.2% in the top ten. The material sequenced was PBMCs, taken before or after stereotactic body radiation therapy (not recorded which). This clonotype originated in a donor aged 50 or older with non-small cell lung cancer. This chain uses TRBV24-1 with TRBJ2-1; TRBD1 agrees at 9 bases. CDR3 residues: CATSDGQGHNEQFF. The CDR3 nucleotides read TGTGCCACCAGTGATGGACAGGGGCACAATGAGCAGTTCTTC.